The 10 T cell receptor beta chains listed next were all sequenced from one sample in a study of identifying expanded T cells in peripheral blood. The protocol was immunoSEQ multiplex PCR, while the TCRdb copy is restricted to in-frame clones and leaves out a portion. Of under 120,000 clones in the sample, roughly 91% were seen once. The sequencing sample was made of blood. These receptors were collected from a person between 18 and 75 years old in good health.

The count of this clone is one. The V and J genes are TRBV29-1 and TRBJ1-2; D remains unclear. Germline assignment: CDR1 SQVTM and CDR2 ANQGSEA. V gave up 8 bases and J gave up 3 bases, with 7 bases separating them. The CDR3 runs 10 residues. The CDR3 is CSIWDYGYTF. The CDR3 DNA is TGCAGCATTTGGGACTATGGCTACACCTTC.

The V gene is TRBV18, the J gene TRBJ2-2; D is unresolved. In germline, CDR1 is KGHSH, CDR2 LQKENI. Trimming removed 6 bases at V and 3 bases at J, with 8 bases between. The CDR3 covers 13 residues. CDR3 in DNA: TGTGCCAGCTCCCACAGCCACACCGGGGAGCTGTTTTTT. It translates to CASSHSHTGELFF.

V usage is TRBV6-5 and J usage is TRBJ1-1; D unresolved. The length of the CDR3 is 13 residues. Germline CDR1 is MNHEY and CDR2 is SVGAGI. The DNA of the CDR3 is TGTGTAAGTCTGTCGGGGATCGTGAAGAGGGCTTTCTTT. This encodes CVSLSGIVKRAFF.

This clone showed up just a few times. The chain recombines TRBV2 with TRBJ2-7; no reliable D call. The CDR3 covers 10 residues. The V gene lost 4 bases and the J gene lost 7 bases, with 5 bases spanning the gap. Germline V CDR1 and CDR2: SNHLY, FYNNEI. The CDR3 bases are TGTGCCAGCAGTGGTTGGGAGCAGTACTTC. It specifies CASSGWEQYF.

CDR3 protein: CASSLSVHPANYGYTF. The DNA for the CDR3 is TGTGCCAGCAGCTTATCAGTACACCCAGCTAACTATGGCTACACCTTC. The J gene is TRBJ1-2, the V gene TRBV11-2; D is ambiguous. Germline lookup yields CDR1 SGHAT and CDR2 FQNNGV. This CDR3 is built from 16 residues. The V end lost 2 bases, the J end lost 0 bases, and 13 bases lay between the germline ends.

CDR3 sequence (DNA): TGTGCCAGCAGCTTAGCGGGGAGCTCCTACGAGCAGTACTTC. Translated, it gives CASSLAGSSYEQYF. This chain links TRBV7-6 with TRBJ2-7; D possibly corresponds to TRBD2 (5 bases). Germline CDR1 SGHVS, CDR2 FNYEAQ. V lost 0 bases and J 0 bases, leaving 6 bases between the germline ends. The CDR3 totals 14 residues.

This chain links TRBV30 with TRBJ1-4; 8 bases line up with TRBD1. CDR3 length equals 12 residues. J lost 7 bases, V lost 7 bases, and 5 bases had no gene match. CDR1 and CDR2 from the germline V gene are GTSNPN and SVGIG (reference sequence). The CDR3 DNA reads TGTGCCTTAGACAGGGGAGGTGAAAAACTGTTTTTT. Its protein is CALDRGGEKLFF.

V usage is TRBV10-2 and J usage is TRBJ2-3, with 9 bases matching TRBD2. Germline-derived CDR1 and CDR2 are WSHSY and SAAADI. The CDR3 covers 16 residues. Trimming removed 5 bases from V and 0 bases from J; junction bases left unmatched: 6. CDR3 residues: CASSPFSGGSTDTQYF. In nucleotides, the CDR3 is TGCGCCAGCAGTCCCTTTAGCGGGGGTAGCACAGATACGCAGTATTTT.

This chain connects TRBV6-5 to TRBJ2-7; 8 positions match TRBD1. The trim removed 6 bases at V and 2 bases at J, leaving 6 bases unmatched. This CDR3 is built from 14 residues. Germline assignment: CDR1 MNHEY and CDR2 SVGAGI. Written as DNA, the CDR3 is TGTGCCAGCAGCCCTGGGACAGGCCCCTACGAGCAGTACTTC. This gives the protein CASSPGTGPYEQYF.

The J gene is TRBJ2-5, the V gene TRBV11-2, with 12 bases fitting TRBD2. The CDR3 is made up of 15 amino acids. CDR1 is SGHAT and CDR2 is FQNNGV in the germline V gene. V dropped 5 bases and J dropped 0; count of bases not matched to a gene: 1. This CDR3 is CASSRTSGDQETQYF. CDR3 in DNA: TGTGCCAGCAGCCGGACTAGCGGGGACCAAGAGACCCAGTACTTC. Full variable domain (rest looked up from reference TRBV11-2 and TRBJ2-5): EAGVAQSPRYKIIEKRQSVAFWCNPISGHATLYWYQQILGQGPKLLIQFQNNGVVDDSQLPKDRFSAERLKGVDSTLKIQPAKLEDSAVYLCASSRTSGDQETQYFGPGTRLLVL.